Given below is one TCR beta chain in context. Its matching antigen is unknown. The sample comes from a study of T cell responses to AZD1222 COVID-19 vaccine. Assay used: immunoSEQ multiplex PCR; TCRdb lists only in-frame clones, some missing. Of 150,000 to 200,000 clones in the sample, approximately 91% were seen once. Overall study findings and caveats: Spike was spanned by vaccine-associated CD4 TCRs, with dominance at 160-218 and 743-854. No day 14 peak samples; only post-peak repertoires were characterized.

The CDR3 totals 13 residues. V lost 2 bases and J lost 3; bases outside the gene matches: 0. Germline CDR1 and CDR2: SGHTA and FQGNSA. This receptor was identified in an adult in good health. The sequencing used peripheral blood, collected on day 0 of AZD1222 vaccination. The chain couples TRBV7-2 to TRBJ2-7; TRBD1 agrees at 8 bases. DNA of the CDR3: TGTGCCAGCAGCTTAACAGGGGGCTACGAGCAGTACTTC. Translating it yields CASSLTGGYEQYF.